The clone carrying this T cell receptor beta chain was picked up one time. The data stem from a study of T cell changes during pregnancy in multiple sclerosis. Profiled with immunoSEQ multiplex PCR; TCRdb holds only in-frame clones, not every one. The top ten hold roughly 1.4% of the sample, which has fewer than 75,000 clones, about 89% seen once. The CDR3 consists of 14 residues. Germline lookup yields CDR1 MNHEY and CDR2 SMNVEV (reference sequence). The junction had 6 bases not matched to a gene; V was cut back by 6 bases and J by 2 bases. The source was peripheral blood, collected in the second trimester of pregnancy. This sequence was found in a female donor with multiple sclerosis, enrolled in a pregnancy study. The chain recombines TRBV27 with TRBJ1-2; the match to TRBD1 covers 7 bases. CDR3 residues: CASSFLGQNYGYTF. The CDR3 DNA is TGTGCCAGCAGCTTCTTGGGACAGAACTATGGCTACACCTTC.